This TCR beta chain appears in the sequencing data of a study of T-cell reconstitution after alpha-beta-depleted transplantation in children. Study-wide results and caveats: From newly produced T cells came most of the T-cell counts and diversity one year after transplant. Surviving recipient T cells and thymic progenitors produced the high day-60 TCRbeta diversity seen in some patients. The study reportedly traced alpha-beta T cells about two months after transplant to several hundred expanded graft clones.

There are many counts of this clonotype. Its antigen is not known. V was shortened by 3 bases and J by 0 bases, with 9 bases between the two germline ends. The CDR3 extends over 14 amino acids. CDR1 DFQATT and CDR2 SNEGSKA come from the germline V gene (reference sequence). Preparing the TCRbeta library involved the use of unique molecular identifiers. TCRdb itself ran the PCR reads through MiXCR, one entry per CDR3 protein. This sample has 200,000 to 250,000 distinct CDR3 sequences, with under 30% found just once. This clonotype was sampled from a girl aged 2-10 years with Fanconi anemia, due to receive a stem cell transplant. The sequences come from PBMCs, collected before TCRalphabeta/CD19-depleted stem cell transplant. V and J are TRBV20-1 and TRBJ2-4, with D unclear. CDR3 nucleotides: TGCAGTGCTAGCCGCCTTTTAGCCAAAAACATTCAGTACTTC. This encodes CSASRLLAKNIQYF.